This TCR beta chain was captured in a study of CD8+CD57+ T cells in acquired aplastic anemia. In the study overall: Sorted CD4+ and CD8+ cell DNA averaged around 3 ug.

The study profiled TCR beta VDJ and CDR3 using genomic DNA as template. TCRdb redid the calling of the reads with MiXCR, one entry per CDR3 protein. The sample shows 110,000 or so distinct CDR3 sequences, approximately 61% of them seen only once. Turning to this clonotype: Its antigen remains unknown.

An expansion of CD8+CD57+ cells by flow cytometry had been shown in patients chosen for sequencing. At the time of blood sampling, patients had not yet received any therapy. This CDR3 region has 14 residues. CDR1 is SGHAT, CDR2 FQNNGV, per germline. J lost 6 bases, V lost 4 bases, and 6 bases had no gene match. Study conclusions and caveats: The study identified under 30 CD8+ CDR3 sequences shared by patients and controls.

The clonotype was recovered from a human donor with aplastic anemia. The source material was sorted CD4+, CD8+, or CD8+CD57+ T cells (not recorded which) from PBMCs. This rearrangement joins TRBV11-2 to TRBJ2-1; 7 bases agree with TRBD1. Written as DNA, the CDR3 is TGTGCCAGCAGCTCGGGACAGCGATCCAATGAGCAGTTCTTC. Its protein product is CASSSGQRSNEQFF.